This T cell receptor (beta chain) was sequenced during a study of shared clonotypes between healthy human individuals. The study, taken as a whole, reports: Owing to a small donor count, the genetic and exposure-history diversity represented was limited. Memory subsets had estimated richness that was generally smaller than that of naive subsets. Clonotypes shared by all four sorted-subset donors had higher generation probabilities than non-shared clonotypes.

Naive CD8 cells comprised CD45RO-negative, CCR7-positively selected cells, excluding terminally differentiated effector memory CD45RA+ cells. All donors were healthy HIV-negative adults lacking recent acute infections or vaccinations. As for this clone: Its specificity is not known. The same CDR3 can be traced to other DNA sequences in this sample.

The CDR3 is 15 residues long. Germline trimming cut 4 bases from V and 4 bases from J; bases unmatched to any gene: 5. Germline CDR1 reads LNHDA; CDR2 reads SQIVND (reference sequence). Measured with immunoSEQ multiplex PCR; TCRdb has only the in-frame clones, and not every one. The table shows some 2.1 million clones, with about 94% occurring only once. The receptor was derived from a man aged 18 to 30 in good health. Input material: naive CD8+ T cells sorted from blood. J is TRBJ2-1 and V is TRBV19; 9 nucleotides line up with TRBD2. CDR3 DNA: TGTGCCAGTAGTACACTGGCGGGAGGGTACAATGAGCAGTTCTTC. Its protein product is CASSTLAGGYNEQFF.